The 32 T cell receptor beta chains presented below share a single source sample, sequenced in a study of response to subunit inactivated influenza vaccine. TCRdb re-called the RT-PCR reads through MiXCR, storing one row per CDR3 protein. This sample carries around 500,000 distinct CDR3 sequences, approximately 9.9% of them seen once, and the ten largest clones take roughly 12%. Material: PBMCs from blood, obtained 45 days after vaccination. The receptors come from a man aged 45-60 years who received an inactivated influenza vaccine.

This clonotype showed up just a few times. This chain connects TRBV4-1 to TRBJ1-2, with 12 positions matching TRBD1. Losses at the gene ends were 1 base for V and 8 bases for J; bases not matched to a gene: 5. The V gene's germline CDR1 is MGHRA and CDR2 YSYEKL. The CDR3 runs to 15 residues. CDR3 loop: CASSQGGQGAIGYTF. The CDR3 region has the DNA TGCGCCAGCAGCCAAGGGGGACAGGGGGCGATAGGCTACACCTTC.

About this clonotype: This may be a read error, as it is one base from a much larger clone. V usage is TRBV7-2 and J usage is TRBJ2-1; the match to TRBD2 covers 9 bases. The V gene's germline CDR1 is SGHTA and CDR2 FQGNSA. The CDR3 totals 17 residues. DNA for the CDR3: TGTGCCGGCAGCTTAACGGCGGGGGGGCGGGCTTACAATGAGCAGTTCTTC. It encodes CAGSLTAGGRAYNEQFF.

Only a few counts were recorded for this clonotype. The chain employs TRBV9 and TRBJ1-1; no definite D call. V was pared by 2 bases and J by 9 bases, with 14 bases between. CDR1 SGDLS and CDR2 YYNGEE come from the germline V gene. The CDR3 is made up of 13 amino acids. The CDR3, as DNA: TGTGCCAGCAGCGTTCAGGAAGGCGGTCAAGCTTTCTTT. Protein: CASSVQEGGQAFF. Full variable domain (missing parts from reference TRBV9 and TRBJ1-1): DSGVTQTPKHLITATGQRVTLRCSPRSGDLSVYWYQQSLDQGLQFLIQYYNGEERAKGNILERFSAQQFPDLHSELNLSSLELGDSALYFCASSVQEGGQAFFGQGTRLTVV.

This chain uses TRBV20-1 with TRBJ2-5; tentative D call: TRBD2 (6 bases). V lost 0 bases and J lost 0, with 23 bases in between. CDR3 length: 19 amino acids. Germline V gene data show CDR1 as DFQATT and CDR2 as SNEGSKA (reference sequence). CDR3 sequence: CSARDMGTQNTRYQETQYF. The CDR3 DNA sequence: TGCAGTGCTAGAGATATGGGGACTCAGAATACTCGGTACCAAGAGACCCAGTACTTC.

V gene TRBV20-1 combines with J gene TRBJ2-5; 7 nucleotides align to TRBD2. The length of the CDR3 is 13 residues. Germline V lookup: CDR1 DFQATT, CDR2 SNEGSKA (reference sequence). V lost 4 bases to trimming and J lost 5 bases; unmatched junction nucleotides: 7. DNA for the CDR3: TGCAGTGCTATTAGGGGAGGGAGGGAGACCCAGTACTTC. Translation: CSAIRGGRETQYF.

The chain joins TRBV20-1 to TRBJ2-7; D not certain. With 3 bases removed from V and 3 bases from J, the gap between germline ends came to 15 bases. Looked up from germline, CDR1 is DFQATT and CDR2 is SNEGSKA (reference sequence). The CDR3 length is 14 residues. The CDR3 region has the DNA TGCAGTGCTAGCTCCTCAACCCTCTTCTACGAGCAGTACTTC. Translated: CSASSSTLFYEQYF.

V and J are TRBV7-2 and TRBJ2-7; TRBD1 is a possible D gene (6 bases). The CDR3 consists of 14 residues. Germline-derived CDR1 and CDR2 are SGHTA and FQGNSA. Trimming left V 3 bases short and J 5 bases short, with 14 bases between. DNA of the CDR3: TGTGCCAGCAGCTTTGGACAGAGAAGAGACGAGCAGTACTTC. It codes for CASSFGQRRDEQYF.

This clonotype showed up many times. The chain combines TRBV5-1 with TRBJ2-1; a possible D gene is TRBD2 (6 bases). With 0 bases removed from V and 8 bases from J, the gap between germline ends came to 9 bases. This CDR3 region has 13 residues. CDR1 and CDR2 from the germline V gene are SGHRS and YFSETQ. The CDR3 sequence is CASSLGSGDEQFF. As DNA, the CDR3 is TGCGCCAGCAGCTTGGGATCGGGGGATGAGCAGTTCTTC.

The CDR3 sequence is CSASGPGPEKLFF. The CDR3 DNA follows: TGCAGTGCATCGGGACCTGGGCCGGAAAAACTGTTTTTT. This chain connects TRBV20-1 to TRBJ1-4; perhaps TRBD1 as D (5 bases). This CDR3 region has 13 residues. V lost 6 bases and J 8 bases, leaving 16 bases between the germline ends. Germline CDR1 DFQATT, CDR2 SNEGSKA (reference sequence).

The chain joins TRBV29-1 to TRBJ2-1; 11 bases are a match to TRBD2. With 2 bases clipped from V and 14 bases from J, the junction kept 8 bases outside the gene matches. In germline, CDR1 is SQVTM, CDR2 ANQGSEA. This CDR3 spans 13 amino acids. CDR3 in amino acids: CSVEMRLAGSKFF. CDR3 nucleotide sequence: TGCAGCGTTGAAATGCGACTAGCGGGGAGCAAGTTCTTC.

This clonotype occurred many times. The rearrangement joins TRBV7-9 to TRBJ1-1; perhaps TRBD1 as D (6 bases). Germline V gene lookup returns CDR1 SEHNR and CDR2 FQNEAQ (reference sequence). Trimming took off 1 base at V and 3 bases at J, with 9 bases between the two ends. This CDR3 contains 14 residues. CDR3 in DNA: TGTGCCAGCAGCTTAGGAGGGGGGTACACTGAAGCTTTCTTT. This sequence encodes CASSLGGGYTEAFF.

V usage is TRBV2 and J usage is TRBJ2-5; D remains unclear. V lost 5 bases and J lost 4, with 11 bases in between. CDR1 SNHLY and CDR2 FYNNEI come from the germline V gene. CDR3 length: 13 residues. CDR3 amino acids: CASSSLRGETQYF. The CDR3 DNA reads TGTGCCAGCAGTTCCTTGCGAGGAGAGACCCAGTACTTC.

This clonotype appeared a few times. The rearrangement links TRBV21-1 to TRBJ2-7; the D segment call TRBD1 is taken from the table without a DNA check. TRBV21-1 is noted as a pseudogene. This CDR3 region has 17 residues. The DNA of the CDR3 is TGTGCCAGCACCAGCAGGGGGCGGGACACCTACTCCTACGAGCAGTACTTC. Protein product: CASTSRGRDTYSYEQYF.

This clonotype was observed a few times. The CDR3 sequence: CASSSQGGDEQYF. In DNA form, the CDR3 reads TGCGCCAGCAGTTCCCAGGGTGGGGACGAGCAGTACTTC. The chain links TRBV5-1 to TRBJ2-7, with a weak D call TRBD1 (5 bases). Germline V lookup: CDR1 SGHRS, CDR2 YFSETQ. V lost 5 bases to trimming and J lost 5 bases, with 14 bases between them. This CDR3 spans 13 amino acids.

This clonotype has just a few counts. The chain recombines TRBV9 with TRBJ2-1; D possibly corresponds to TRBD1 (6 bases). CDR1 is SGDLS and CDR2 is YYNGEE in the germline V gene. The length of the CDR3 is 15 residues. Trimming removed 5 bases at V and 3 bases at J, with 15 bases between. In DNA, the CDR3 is TGTGCCAGCAGGAGAGGGACATTTCTCTACAATGAGCAGTTCTTC. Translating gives CASRRGTFLYNEQFF.

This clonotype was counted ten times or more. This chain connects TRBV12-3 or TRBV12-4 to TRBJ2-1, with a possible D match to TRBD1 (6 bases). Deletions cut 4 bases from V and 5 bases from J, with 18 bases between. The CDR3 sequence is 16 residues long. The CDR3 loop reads CASSSPGAGRDNEQFF. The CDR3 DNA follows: TGTGCCAGCAGTTCCCCAGGGGCAGGGCGCGACAATGAGCAGTTCTTC.

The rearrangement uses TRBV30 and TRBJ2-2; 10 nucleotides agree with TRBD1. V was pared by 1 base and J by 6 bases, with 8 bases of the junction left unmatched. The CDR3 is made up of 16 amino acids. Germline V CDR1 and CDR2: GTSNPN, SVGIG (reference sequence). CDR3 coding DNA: TGTGCCTGGAGTGACACCGGGACAGGGGCCCCCGGGGAGCTGTTTTTT. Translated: CAWSDTGTGAPGELFF.

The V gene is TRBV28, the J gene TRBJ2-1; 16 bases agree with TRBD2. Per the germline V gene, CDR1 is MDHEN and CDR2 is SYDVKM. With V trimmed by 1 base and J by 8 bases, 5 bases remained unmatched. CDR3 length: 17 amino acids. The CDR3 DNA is TGTGCCAGCAGTTTATTGGGACTAGCGGGGGGGCCCGATGAGCAGTTCTTC. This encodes CASSLLGLAGGPDEQFF. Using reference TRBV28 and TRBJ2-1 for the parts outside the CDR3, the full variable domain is DVKVTQSSRYLVKRTGEKVFLECVQDMDHENMFWYRQDPGLGLRLIYFSYDVKMKEKGDIPEGYSVSREKKERFSLILESASTNQTSMYLCASSLLGLAGGPDEQFFGPGTRLTVL.

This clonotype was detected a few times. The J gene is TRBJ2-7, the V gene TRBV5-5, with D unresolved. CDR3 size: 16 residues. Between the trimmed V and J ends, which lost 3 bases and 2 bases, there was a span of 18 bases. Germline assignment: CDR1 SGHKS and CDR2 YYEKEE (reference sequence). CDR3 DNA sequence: TGTGCCAGCAGCTCTCGCTACCCGACTCTTACCTACGAGCAGTACTTC. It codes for CASSSRYPTLTYEQYF.

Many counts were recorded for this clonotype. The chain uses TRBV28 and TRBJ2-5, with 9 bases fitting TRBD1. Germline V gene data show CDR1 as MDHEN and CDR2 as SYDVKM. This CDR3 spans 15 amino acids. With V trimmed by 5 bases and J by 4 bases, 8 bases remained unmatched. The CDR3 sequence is CASSLDRGRGETQYF. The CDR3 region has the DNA TGTGCCAGCAGTCTGGACAGGGGTAGGGGAGAGACCCAGTACTTC.

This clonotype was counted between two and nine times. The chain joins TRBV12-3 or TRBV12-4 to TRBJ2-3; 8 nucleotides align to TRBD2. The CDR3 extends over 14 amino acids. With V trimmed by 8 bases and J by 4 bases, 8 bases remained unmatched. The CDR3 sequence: CASGYSGTPDTQYF. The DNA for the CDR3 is TGTGCCAGCGGTTATAGCGGGACCCCAGATACGCAGTATTTT.

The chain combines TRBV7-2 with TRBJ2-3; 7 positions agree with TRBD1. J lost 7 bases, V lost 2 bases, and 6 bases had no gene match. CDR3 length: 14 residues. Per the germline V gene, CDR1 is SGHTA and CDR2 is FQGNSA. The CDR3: CASSLFSGQHTQYF. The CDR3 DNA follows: TGTGCCAGCAGCTTATTTTCGGGACAGCATACGCAGTATTTT.

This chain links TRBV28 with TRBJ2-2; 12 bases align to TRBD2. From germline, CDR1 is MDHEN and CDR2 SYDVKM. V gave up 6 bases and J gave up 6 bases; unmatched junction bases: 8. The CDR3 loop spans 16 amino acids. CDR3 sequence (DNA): TGTGCCAGCAGCCCCTGGACTAGCGGGGTGTCCGGGGAGCTGTTTTTT. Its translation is CASSPWTSGVSGELFF.

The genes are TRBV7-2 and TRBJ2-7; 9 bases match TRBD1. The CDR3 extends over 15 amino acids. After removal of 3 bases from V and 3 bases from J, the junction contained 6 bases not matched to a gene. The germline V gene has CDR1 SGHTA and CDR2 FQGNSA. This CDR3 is CASSFGDRVNYEQYF. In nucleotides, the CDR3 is TGTGCCAGCAGCTTCGGGGACAGGGTGAACTACGAGCAGTACTTC. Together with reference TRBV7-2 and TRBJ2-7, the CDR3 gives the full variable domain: GAGVSQSPSNKVTEKGKDVELRCDPISGHTALYWYRQSLGQGLEFLIYFQGNSAPDKSGLPSDRFSAERTGGSVSTLTIQRTQQEDSAVYLCASSFGDRVNYEQYFGPGTRLTVT.

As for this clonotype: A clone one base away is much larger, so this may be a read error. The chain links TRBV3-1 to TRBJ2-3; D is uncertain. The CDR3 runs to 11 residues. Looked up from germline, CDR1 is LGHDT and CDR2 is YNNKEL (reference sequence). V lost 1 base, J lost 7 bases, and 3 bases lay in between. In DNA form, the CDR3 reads TGTGCCAGCAGCCAAGGGTATACGCAGTATTTT. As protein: CASSQGYTQYF.

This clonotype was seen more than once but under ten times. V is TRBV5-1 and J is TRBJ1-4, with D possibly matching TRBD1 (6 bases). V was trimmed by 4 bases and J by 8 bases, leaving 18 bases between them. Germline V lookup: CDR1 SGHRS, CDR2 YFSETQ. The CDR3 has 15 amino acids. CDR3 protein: CASSALTGNREKLFF. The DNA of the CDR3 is TGCGCCAGCAGCGCTCTAACAGGGAATCGGGAAAAACTGTTTTTT.

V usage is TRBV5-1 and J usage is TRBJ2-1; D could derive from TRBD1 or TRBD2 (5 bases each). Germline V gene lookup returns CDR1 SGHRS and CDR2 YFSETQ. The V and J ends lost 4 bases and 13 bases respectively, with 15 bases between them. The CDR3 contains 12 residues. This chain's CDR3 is CASSLLGTDQFF. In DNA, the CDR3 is TGCGCCAGCAGCCTGCTCGGGACGGACCAGTTCTTC.

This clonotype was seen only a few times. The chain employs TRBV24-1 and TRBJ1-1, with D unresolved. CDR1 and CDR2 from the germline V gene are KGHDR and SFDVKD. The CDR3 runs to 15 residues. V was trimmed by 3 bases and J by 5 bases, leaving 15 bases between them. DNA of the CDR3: TGTGCCACCAGTGATAGCAGGACCTCGGGGACTGAAGCTTTCTTT. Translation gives CATSDSRTSGTEAFF.

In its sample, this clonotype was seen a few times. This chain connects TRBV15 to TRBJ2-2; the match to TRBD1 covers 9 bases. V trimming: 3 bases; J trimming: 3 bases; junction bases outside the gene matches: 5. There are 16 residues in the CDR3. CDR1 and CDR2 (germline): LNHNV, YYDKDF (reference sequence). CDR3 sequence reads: CATSSPDRGHTGELFF. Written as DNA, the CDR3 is TGTGCCACCAGCAGTCCGGACAGGGGCCACACCGGGGAGCTGTTTTTT.

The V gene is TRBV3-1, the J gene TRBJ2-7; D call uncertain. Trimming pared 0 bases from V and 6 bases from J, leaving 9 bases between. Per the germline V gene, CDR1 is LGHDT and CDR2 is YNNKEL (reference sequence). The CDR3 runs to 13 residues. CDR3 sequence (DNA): TGTGCCAGCAGCCAAGATGAGGAAGCCGAGCAGTACTTC. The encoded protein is CASSQDEEAEQYF.

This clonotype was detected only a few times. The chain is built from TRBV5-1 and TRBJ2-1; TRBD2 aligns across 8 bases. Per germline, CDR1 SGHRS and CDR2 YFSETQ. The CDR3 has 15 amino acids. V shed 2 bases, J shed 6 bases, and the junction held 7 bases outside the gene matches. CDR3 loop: CASSFSGAGVNEQFF. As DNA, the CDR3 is TGCGCCAGCAGCTTTAGCGGGGCCGGGGTCAATGAGCAGTTCTTC.

CDR3 sequence: CASSLQGTEQFF. Here the CDR3 DNA reads TGCGCCAGCAGCTTACAGGGGACTGAGCAGTTCTTC. The V call is TRBV5-1, the J call TRBJ2-1; TRBD1 agrees at 7 bases. Trimming cost V 2 bases and J 9 bases; bases outside gene matches: 2. CDR3 size: 12 residues. Germline V CDR1 and CDR2: SGHRS, YFSETQ.